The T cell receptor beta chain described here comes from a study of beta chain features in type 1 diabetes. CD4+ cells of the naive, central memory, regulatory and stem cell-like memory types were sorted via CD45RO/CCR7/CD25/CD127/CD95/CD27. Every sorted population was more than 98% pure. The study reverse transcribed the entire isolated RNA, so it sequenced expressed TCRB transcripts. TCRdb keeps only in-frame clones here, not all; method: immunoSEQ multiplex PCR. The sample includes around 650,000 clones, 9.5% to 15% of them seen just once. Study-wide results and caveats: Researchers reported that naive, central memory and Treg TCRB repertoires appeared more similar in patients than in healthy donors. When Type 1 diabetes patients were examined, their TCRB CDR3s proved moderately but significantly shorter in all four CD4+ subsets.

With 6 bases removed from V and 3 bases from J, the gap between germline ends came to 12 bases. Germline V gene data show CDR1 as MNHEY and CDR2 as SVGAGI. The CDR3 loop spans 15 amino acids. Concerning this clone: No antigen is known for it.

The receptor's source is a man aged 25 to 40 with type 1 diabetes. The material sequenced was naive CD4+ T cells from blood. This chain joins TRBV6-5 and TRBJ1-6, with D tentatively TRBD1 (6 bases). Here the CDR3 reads CASSPGVGYNSPLHF. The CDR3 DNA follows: TGTGCCAGCAGCCCAGGGGTGGGCTATAATTCACCCCTCCACTTT.